This paragraph covers one T cell receptor (beta chain) sequence. This specimen belongs to a study of identical twins. The CDR3 length is 17 residues. Trimming shortened V by 0 bases and J by 0 bases, and 9 bases separated the two germline ends. CDR1 is SGHAT, CDR2 FQNNGV, per germline. From the 5' RACE reads, TCRdb called clonotypes with MiXCR, one entry per CDR3 protein. This repertoire shows 450,000 or so distinct CDR3 sequences, 14% found once; its top ten account for approximately 0.52%. The same data also went into a second study, on yellow fever vaccine responses in identical twins.

The chain recombines TRBV11-2 with TRBJ2-6; D is undetermined. This TCR was sampled from a young woman in good health. Sequencing was done on a sample of CD4+ T cells sorted from blood. CDR3 residues: CASSLDQPVSGANVLTF. The CDR3 nucleotides are TGTGCCAGCAGCTTAGATCAGCCAGTCTCTGGGGCCAACGTCCTGACTTTC.